The rows below give T cell receptor beta chains drawn from one sample of a study of control samples from healthy donors and cancer patients. The table came from immunoSEQ multiplex PCR; TCRdb's copy has only in-frame clones and leaves some out. The sample has some 120,000 clones; over 75% are singletons. Sample: blood. All receptors derive from a man between 18 and 29 years old in good health. Both conserved end residues are part of each CDR3. Fields, in order: J gene, clone size, D gene, V gene, CDR3 DNA, CDR3 protein. D genes are given only for firm matches. Not every row has a clone size; where given, it reads once, few, many or a size class.

j_gene: TRBJ1-6; abundance: few; d_gene: -; v_gene: TRBV19; CDR3nt: TGTGCCAGTAGTATGTCACAGACTAATTCACCCCTCCACTTT; CDR3aa: CASSMSQTNSPLHF
j_gene: TRBJ2-2; abundance: -; d_gene: -; v_gene: TRBV6-5; CDR3nt: TGTGCCAGCGGCCGGGAGCCAAACACCGGGGAGCTGTTTTTT; CDR3aa: CASGREPNTGELFF
j_gene: TRBJ2-3; abundance: -; d_gene: TRBD2; v_gene: TRBV27; CDR3nt: TGTGCCAGCAGTTTAAGGGCTAGCGGGAGGGCCCGGCCTAGCACAGATACGCAGTATTTT; CDR3aa: CASSLRASGRARPSTDTQYF
j_gene: TRBJ1-2; abundance: -; d_gene: -; v_gene: TRBV9; CDR3nt: TGTGCCAGCAGCGTAGGGGACACCCTTGGGTATGGCTACACCTTC; CDR3aa: CASSVGDTLGYGYTF
j_gene: TRBJ2-3; abundance: -; d_gene: -; v_gene: TRBV2; CDR3nt: TGTGCCACACTTCAGGCAGGGAACACAGATACGCAGTATTTT; CDR3aa: CATLQAGNTDTQYF
j_gene: TRBJ1-3; abundance: -; d_gene: -; v_gene: TRBV5-4; CDR3nt: TGTGCCAGCAGCTTGGTGGGGACTGGAAACACCATATATTTT; CDR3aa: CASSLVGTGNTIYF
j_gene: TRBJ1-2; abundance: once; d_gene: TRBD1; v_gene: TRBV7-2; CDR3nt: TGTGCCAGCAGCTTAGGATCAGGGGGCTCTCCATCCTATGGCTACACCTTC; CDR3aa: CASSLGSGGSPSYGYTF
j_gene: TRBJ1-6; abundance: -; d_gene: -; v_gene: TRBV9; CDR3nt: TGTGCCAGCAGCCCGGGAGGTAATTCACCCCTCCACTTT; CDR3aa: CASSPGGNSPLHF
j_gene: TRBJ2-7; abundance: -; d_gene: -; v_gene: TRBV6-5; CDR3nt: TGTGCCAGCAGTCGAAAGGGGGGCGAGCAGTACTTC; CDR3aa: CASSRKGGEQYF
j_gene: TRBJ1-4; abundance: -; d_gene: TRBD1; v_gene: TRBV30; CDR3nt: TGTGCCTGGAGTGTACGGACAGGGGATGAAAAACTGTTTTTT; CDR3aa: CAWSVRTGDEKLFF
j_gene: TRBJ1-4; abundance: -; d_gene: TRBD1; v_gene: TRBV30; CDR3nt: TGTGCCTGGAGTGTACTATATGGGCAGGGGGATGAAAAACTGTTTTTT; CDR3aa: CAWSVLYGQGDEKLFF
j_gene: TRBJ1-1; abundance: -; d_gene: -; v_gene: TRBV3-1/TRBV3-2; CDR3nt: TGTGCCAGCAGACTCGGGACATCGGTTAACACTGAAGCTTTCTTT; CDR3aa: CASRLGTSVNTEAFF
j_gene: TRBJ1-1; abundance: -; d_gene: TRBD1; v_gene: TRBV19; CDR3nt: TGTGCCAGTAGAGTCCCAGGGGGCCGCGGCACTGAAGCTTTCTTT; CDR3aa: CASRVPGGRGTEAFF
j_gene: TRBJ1-4; abundance: -; d_gene: -; v_gene: TRBV30; CDR3nt: TGTGCCTGTACACCCGGGACCTCGGCTGAAAAACTGTTTTTT; CDR3aa: CACTPGTSAEKLFF
j_gene: TRBJ1-6; abundance: -; d_gene: -; v_gene: TRBV7-9; CDR3nt: TGTGCCAGCAGCGTTCCGGATAATAATTCACCCCTCCACTTT; CDR3aa: CASSVPDNNSPLHF
j_gene: TRBJ2-5; abundance: -; d_gene: TRBD1; v_gene: TRBV18; CDR3nt: TGTGCCAGCTCACCGTCAGGGGGAGAGACCCAGTACTTC; CDR3aa: CASSPSGGETQYF
j_gene: TRBJ2-6; abundance: -; d_gene: -; v_gene: TRBV5-6; CDR3nt: TGTGCCAGCAGCTCCGGGACTGGTGGGGCCAACGTCCTGACTTTC; CDR3aa: CASSSGTGGANVLTF
j_gene: TRBJ1-1; abundance: once; d_gene: -; v_gene: TRBV5-8; CDR3nt: TGTGCCAGCAGCACCCGGGACACCTTAAACACTGAAGCTTTCTTT; CDR3aa: CASSTRDTLNTEAFF
j_gene: TRBJ1-1; abundance: once; d_gene: -; v_gene: TRBV6-5; CDR3nt: TGTGCCAGCAGTTACTCGGGGGGGGACACTGAAGCTTTCTTT; CDR3aa: CASSYSGGDTEAFF
j_gene: TRBJ2-2; abundance: -; d_gene: TRBD1; v_gene: TRBV3-1/TRBV3-2; CDR3nt: TGTGCCGCAGGACAGGGGGTATTTGGCGGGGAGCTGTTTTTT; CDR3aa: CAAGQGVFGGELFF
j_gene: TRBJ2-2; abundance: -; d_gene: -; v_gene: TRBV2; CDR3nt: TGTGCCAGCAGTGGGGGGTTGAACACCGGGGAGCTGTTTTTT; CDR3aa: CASSGGLNTGELFF
j_gene: TRBJ2-2; abundance: -; d_gene: -; v_gene: TRBV29-1; CDR3nt: TGCAGCGTTGAAGGGGGTCCAGGGAAAGGACACACCGGGGAGCTGTTTTTT; CDR3aa: CSVEGGPGKGHTGELFF
j_gene: TRBJ1-4; abundance: -; d_gene: -; v_gene: TRBV29-1; CDR3nt: TGCAGCGTTGATGGGGGGACGGGGGGCGAAAAACTGTTTTTT; CDR3aa: CSVDGGTGGEKLFF
j_gene: TRBJ2-2; abundance: -; d_gene: TRBD1; v_gene: TRBV5-4; CDR3nt: TGTGCCAGCCAAGCCGAAACAGGGGTAGACGGGGAGCTGTTTTTT; CDR3aa: CASQAETGVDGELFF
j_gene: TRBJ2-3; abundance: -; d_gene: -; v_gene: TRBV7-9; CDR3nt: TGTGCCAGCAACCTACCACAAGGGAGCACAGATACGCAGTATTTT; CDR3aa: CASNLPQGSTDTQYF
j_gene: TRBJ1-5; abundance: -; d_gene: -; v_gene: TRBV12-3/TRBV12-4; CDR3nt: TGTGCCAGCAGTCTACTCAGGAACCAGCCCCAGCATTTT; CDR3aa: CASSLLRNQPQHF
j_gene: TRBJ1-1; abundance: -; d_gene: -; v_gene: TRBV27; CDR3nt: TGTGCCAGCAGCCTCCCCGGAAGAGGCGCTTTCTTT; CDR3aa: CASSLPGRGAFF
j_gene: TRBJ2-5; abundance: -; d_gene: TRBD1; v_gene: TRBV5-1; CDR3nt: TGCGCCAGCAGCCCGGGGACAGGGGGCAGCGAGACCCAGTACTTC; CDR3aa: CASSPGTGGSETQYF
j_gene: TRBJ1-2; abundance: -; d_gene: TRBD1; v_gene: TRBV19; CDR3nt: TGTGCCAGTAGTATCGCCTATGGGACAGGGGGCAACTATGGCTACACCTTC; CDR3aa: CASSIAYGTGGNYGYTF
j_gene: TRBJ2-3; abundance: -; d_gene: -; v_gene: TRBV19; CDR3nt: TGTGCCAGTAGTAACAGGGATACGCAGTATTTT; CDR3aa: CASSNRDTQYF
j_gene: TRBJ2-2; abundance: once; d_gene: -; v_gene: TRBV6-4; CDR3nt: TGTGCCAGCAGTGACATTCTCAACACCGGGGAGCTGTTTTTT; CDR3aa: CASSDILNTGELFF
j_gene: TRBJ1-2; abundance: -; d_gene: TRBD1; v_gene: TRBV6-1; CDR3nt: TGTGCCAGCAGTAGTTCGCGACAGGGGGACTATGGCTACACCTTC; CDR3aa: CASSSSRQGDYGYTF
j_gene: TRBJ2-2; abundance: once; d_gene: -; v_gene: TRBV18; CDR3nt: TGTGCCAGCTCACCAGCAGGGGAGGTCACCGGGGAGCTGTTTTTT; CDR3aa: CASSPAGEVTGELFF
j_gene: TRBJ1-2; abundance: -; d_gene: -; v_gene: TRBV2; CDR3nt: TGTGCCAGCAGTGAAACGGTGGGTGGCTACACCTTC; CDR3aa: CASSETVGGYTF
j_gene: TRBJ2-2; abundance: -; d_gene: TRBD1; v_gene: TRBV28; CDR3nt: TGTGCCAGCAGTTCTCCGGGACAGGGGCCCACCGGGGAGCTGTTTTTT; CDR3aa: CASSSPGQGPTGELFF
j_gene: TRBJ2-7; abundance: -; d_gene: -; v_gene: TRBV3-1/TRBV3-2; CDR3nt: TGTGCCAGCAGCCACCCTGGACAGAGCTACGAGCAGTACTTC; CDR3aa: CASSHPGQSYEQYF
j_gene: TRBJ1-1; abundance: -; d_gene: -; v_gene: TRBV6-5; CDR3nt: TGTGCCAGCGGGGGGGCAGGTGAAGCTTTCTTT; CDR3aa: CASGGAGEAFF
j_gene: TRBJ2-5; abundance: -; d_gene: TRBD2; v_gene: TRBV7-2; CDR3nt: TGTGCCAGCAGCCGCGGACTAGTGGGAGAGACCCAGTACTTC; CDR3aa: CASSRGLVGETQYF
j_gene: TRBJ2-7; abundance: -; d_gene: TRBD2; v_gene: TRBV10-3; CDR3nt: TGTGCCATCGGGTCGGGAGGGGGCGAGCAGTACTTC; CDR3aa: CAIGSGGGEQYF
j_gene: TRBJ2-1; abundance: -; d_gene: -; v_gene: TRBV11-3; CDR3nt: TGTGCCAGCAGGGCAGGTACCGGGTCCTACAATGAGCAGTTCTTC; CDR3aa: CASRAGTGSYNEQFF
j_gene: TRBJ1-6; abundance: -; d_gene: -; v_gene: TRBV30; CDR3nt: TGTGCCTGGACAGGGATCGTAGCGGGGTCACCCCTCCACTTT; CDR3aa: CAWTGIVAGSPLHF
j_gene: TRBJ1-5; abundance: many; d_gene: TRBD1; v_gene: TRBV28; CDR3nt: TGTGCCAGCAGTTTTGACAGGGGGCGAAAACAGCCCCAGCATTTT; CDR3aa: CASSFDRGRKQPQHF
j_gene: TRBJ2-5; abundance: -; d_gene: TRBD1; v_gene: TRBV2; CDR3nt: TGTGCCAGCAGTGAAGACAGGGGGTCCCAAGAGACCCAGTACTTC; CDR3aa: CASSEDRGSQETQYF
j_gene: TRBJ2-3; abundance: -; d_gene: -; v_gene: TRBV7-3; CDR3nt: TGTGCCAGCAGCTTAAGCGGGCTAAGCACAGATACGCAGTATTTT; CDR3aa: CASSLSGLSTDTQYF
j_gene: TRBJ1-4; abundance: -; d_gene: -; v_gene: TRBV29-1; CDR3nt: TGCAGCGGGGGGACAAATGAAAAACTGTTTTTT; CDR3aa: CSGGTNEKLFF
j_gene: TRBJ2-7; abundance: once; d_gene: -; v_gene: TRBV30; CDR3nt: TGTGCCTGGAGCCCCCCCGGCAGGGGGGGCTACGAGCAGTACTTC; CDR3aa: CAWSPPGRGGYEQYF
j_gene: TRBJ2-7; abundance: -; d_gene: -; v_gene: TRBV6-6; CDR3nt: TGTGCCAGCAGGCCTACCCTGGACCGCTCCTACGAGCAGTACTTC; CDR3aa: CASRPTLDRSYEQYF
j_gene: TRBJ1-1; abundance: -; d_gene: -; v_gene: TRBV6-5; CDR3nt: TGTGCCAGCAGATCAGCGAACACTGAAGCTTTCTTT; CDR3aa: CASRSANTEAFF
j_gene: TRBJ2-6; abundance: -; d_gene: TRBD1; v_gene: TRBV5-1; CDR3nt: TGCGCCAGCAGACCCGGGACAGGAGCTTCCTCTGGGGCCAACGTCCTGACTTTC; CDR3aa: CASRPGTGASSGANVLTF
j_gene: TRBJ1-5; abundance: -; d_gene: -; v_gene: TRBV6-1; CDR3nt: TGTGCCAGCAGAGAACCGGGACAACTTAGCAATCAGCCCCAGCATTTT; CDR3aa: CASREPGQLSNQPQHF
j_gene: TRBJ2-4; abundance: -; d_gene: -; v_gene: TRBV19; CDR3nt: TGTGCCAGTATTTCCATAGCCAAAAACATTCAGTACTTC; CDR3aa: CASISIAKNIQYF
j_gene: TRBJ1-2; abundance: once; d_gene: TRBD1; v_gene: TRBV28; CDR3nt: TGTGCCAGCAGTTTAGGACAGGGTGACTATGGCTACACCTTC; CDR3aa: CASSLGQGDYGYTF
j_gene: TRBJ1-5; abundance: few; d_gene: -; v_gene: TRBV19; CDR3nt: TGTGCCAGTAGTATTATGGGGGGACAGCCCCAGCATTTT; CDR3aa: CASSIMGGQPQHF